This TCR beta chain was identified in a study of cytomegalovirus exposure and HLA in healthy donors. PCR amplification relied on 60 Vbeta primers (plus 13 Jbeta primers). This table comes from immunoSEQ multiplex PCR, and its TCRdb copy is limited to in-frame clones, with some not included. The sample has 96,000 or so clones, 65% to 85% seen once. With respect to this clone: The antigen is undetermined.

Study-level results: Common viral pathogens seemed, in a later analysis, to connect with several of the most significant clusters.

This sequence originates from a woman aged 70-85 years in good health and CMV-seropositive. Sequencing was done on a sample of PBMCs.

In DNA, the CDR3 is TGTGCCAGCAGCCCCAGGTGGAATGAGCAGTTCTTC. Translation gives CASSPRWNEQFF. V and J are TRBV5-4 and TRBJ2-1, with D uncertain. The CDR3 has 12 residues. Germline V gene lookup returns CDR1 SGHNT and CDR2 YYREEE (reference sequence). The V and J ends lost 4 bases and 7 bases respectively, with 9 bases between them.